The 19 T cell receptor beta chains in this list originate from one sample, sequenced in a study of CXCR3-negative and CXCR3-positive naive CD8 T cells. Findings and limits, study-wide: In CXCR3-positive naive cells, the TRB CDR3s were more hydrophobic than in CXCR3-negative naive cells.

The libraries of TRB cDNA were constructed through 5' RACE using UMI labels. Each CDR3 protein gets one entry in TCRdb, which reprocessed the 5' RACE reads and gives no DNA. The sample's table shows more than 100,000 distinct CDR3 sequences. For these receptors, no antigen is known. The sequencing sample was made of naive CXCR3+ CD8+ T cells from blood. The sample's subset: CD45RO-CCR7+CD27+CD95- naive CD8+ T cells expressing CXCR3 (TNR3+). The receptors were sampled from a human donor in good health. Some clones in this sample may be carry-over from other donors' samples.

The chain's CDR3 is CASSEATEAFF. The gene calls are TRBV2 and TRBJ1-1. The germline CDR1 and CDR2 sequences are SNHLY and FYNNEI. The CDR3 is 11 residues long. The variable domain in full, with the rest retrieved from reference TRBV2 and TRBJ1-1, is EPEVTQTPSHQVTQMGQEVILRCVPISNHLYFYWYRQILGQKVEFLVSFYNNEISEKSEIFDDQFSVERPDGSNFTLKIRSTKLEDSAMYFCASSEATEAFFGQGTRLTVV.

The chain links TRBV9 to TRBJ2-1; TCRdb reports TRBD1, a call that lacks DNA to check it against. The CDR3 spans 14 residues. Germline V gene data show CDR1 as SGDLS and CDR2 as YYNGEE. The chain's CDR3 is CASGGQGPNNEQFF.

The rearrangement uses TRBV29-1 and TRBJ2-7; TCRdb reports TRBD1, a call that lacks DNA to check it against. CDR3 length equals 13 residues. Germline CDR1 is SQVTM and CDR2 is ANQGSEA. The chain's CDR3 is CSARGRDGYEQYF.

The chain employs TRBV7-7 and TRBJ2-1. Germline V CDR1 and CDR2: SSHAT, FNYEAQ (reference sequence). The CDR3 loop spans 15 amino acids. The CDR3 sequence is CASSLEAGALKEQFF. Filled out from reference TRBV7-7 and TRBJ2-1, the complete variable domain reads GAGVSQSPRYKVTKRGQDVTLRCDPISSHATLYWYQQALGQGPEFLTYFNYEAQPDKSGLPSDRFSAERPEGSISTLTIQRTEQRDSAMYRCASSLEAGALKEQFFGPGTRLTVL.

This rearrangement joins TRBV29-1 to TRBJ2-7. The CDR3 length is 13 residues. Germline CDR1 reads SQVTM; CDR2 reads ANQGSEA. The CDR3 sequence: CSVEGSKAYEQYF.

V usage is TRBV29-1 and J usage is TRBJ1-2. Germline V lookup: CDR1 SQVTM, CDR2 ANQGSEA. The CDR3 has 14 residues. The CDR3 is CSVLSGPVGRGYTF.

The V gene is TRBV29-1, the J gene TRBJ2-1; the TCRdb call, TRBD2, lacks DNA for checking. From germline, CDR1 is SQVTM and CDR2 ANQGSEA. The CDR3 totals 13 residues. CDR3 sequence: CSCGEGPVDEQFF.

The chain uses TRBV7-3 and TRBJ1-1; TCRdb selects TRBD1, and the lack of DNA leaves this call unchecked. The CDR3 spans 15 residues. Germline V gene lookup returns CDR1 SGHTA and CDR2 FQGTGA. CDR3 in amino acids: CASSVMGQGNTEAFF.

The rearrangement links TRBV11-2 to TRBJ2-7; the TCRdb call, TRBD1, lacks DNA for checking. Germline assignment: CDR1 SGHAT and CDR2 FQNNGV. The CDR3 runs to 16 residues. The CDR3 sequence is CASRGGQGGFPYEQYF.

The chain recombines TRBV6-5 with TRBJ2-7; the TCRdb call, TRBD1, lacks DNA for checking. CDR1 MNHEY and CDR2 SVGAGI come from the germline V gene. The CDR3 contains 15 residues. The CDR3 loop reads CASSYSGDSSYEQYF.

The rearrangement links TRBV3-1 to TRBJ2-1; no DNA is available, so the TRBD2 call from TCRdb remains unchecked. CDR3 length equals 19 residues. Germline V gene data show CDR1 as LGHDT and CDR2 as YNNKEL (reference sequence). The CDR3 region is CASRQEPSGRNKSYNELFF.

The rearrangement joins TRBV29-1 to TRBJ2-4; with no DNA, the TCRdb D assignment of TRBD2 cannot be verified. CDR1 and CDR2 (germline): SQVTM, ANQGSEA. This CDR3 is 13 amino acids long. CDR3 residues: CSVLRAMENIQYF.

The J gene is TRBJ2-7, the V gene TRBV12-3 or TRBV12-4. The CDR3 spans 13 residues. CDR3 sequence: CASSSGPPYEQYF.

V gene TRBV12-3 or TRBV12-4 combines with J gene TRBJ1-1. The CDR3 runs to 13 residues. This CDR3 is CASSLGGDTEAFF.

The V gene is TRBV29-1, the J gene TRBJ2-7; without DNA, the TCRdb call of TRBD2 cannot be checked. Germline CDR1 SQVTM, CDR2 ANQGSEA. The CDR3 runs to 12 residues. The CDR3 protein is CSVRAGGYEQYF.

CDR3 residues: CASSQEGGTRGGHNEQFF. V is TRBV3-1 and J is TRBJ2-1; absent DNA, TCRdb's TRBD2 call cannot be checked. The germline V gene has CDR1 LGHDT and CDR2 YNNKEL (reference sequence). This CDR3 has 18 amino acids.

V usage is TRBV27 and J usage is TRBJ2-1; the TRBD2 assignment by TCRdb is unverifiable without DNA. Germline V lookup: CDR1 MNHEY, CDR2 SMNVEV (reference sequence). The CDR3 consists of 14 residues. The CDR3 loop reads CASSSGTGWNEQFF.

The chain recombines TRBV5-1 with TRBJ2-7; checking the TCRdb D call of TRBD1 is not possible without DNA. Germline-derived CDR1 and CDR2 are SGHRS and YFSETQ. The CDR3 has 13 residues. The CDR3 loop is CASSLWAGAEQYF.

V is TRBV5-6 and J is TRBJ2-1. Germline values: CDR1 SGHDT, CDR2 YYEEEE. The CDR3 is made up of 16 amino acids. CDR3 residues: CASSLIDSEQEDEQFF.